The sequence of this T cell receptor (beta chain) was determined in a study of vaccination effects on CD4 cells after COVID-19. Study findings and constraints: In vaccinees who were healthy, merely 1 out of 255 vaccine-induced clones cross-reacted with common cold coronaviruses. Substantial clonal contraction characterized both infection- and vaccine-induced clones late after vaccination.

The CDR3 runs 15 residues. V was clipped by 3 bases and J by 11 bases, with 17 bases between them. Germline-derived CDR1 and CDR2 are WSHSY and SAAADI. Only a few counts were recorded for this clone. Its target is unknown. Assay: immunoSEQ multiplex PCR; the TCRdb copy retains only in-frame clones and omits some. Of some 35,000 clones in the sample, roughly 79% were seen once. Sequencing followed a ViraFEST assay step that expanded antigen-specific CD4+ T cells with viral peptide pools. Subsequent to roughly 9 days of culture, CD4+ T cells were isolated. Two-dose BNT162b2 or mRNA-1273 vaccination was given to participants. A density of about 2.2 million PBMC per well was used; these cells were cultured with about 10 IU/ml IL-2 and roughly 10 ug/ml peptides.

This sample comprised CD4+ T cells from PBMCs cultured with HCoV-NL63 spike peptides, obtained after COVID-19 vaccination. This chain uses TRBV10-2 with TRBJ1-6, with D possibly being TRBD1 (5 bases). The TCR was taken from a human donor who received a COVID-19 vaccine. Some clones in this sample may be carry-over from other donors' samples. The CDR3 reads CASSDQQVLGTPLHF. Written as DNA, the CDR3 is TGCGCCAGCAGTGATCAACAGGTCCTAGGGACACCCCTCCACTTT.